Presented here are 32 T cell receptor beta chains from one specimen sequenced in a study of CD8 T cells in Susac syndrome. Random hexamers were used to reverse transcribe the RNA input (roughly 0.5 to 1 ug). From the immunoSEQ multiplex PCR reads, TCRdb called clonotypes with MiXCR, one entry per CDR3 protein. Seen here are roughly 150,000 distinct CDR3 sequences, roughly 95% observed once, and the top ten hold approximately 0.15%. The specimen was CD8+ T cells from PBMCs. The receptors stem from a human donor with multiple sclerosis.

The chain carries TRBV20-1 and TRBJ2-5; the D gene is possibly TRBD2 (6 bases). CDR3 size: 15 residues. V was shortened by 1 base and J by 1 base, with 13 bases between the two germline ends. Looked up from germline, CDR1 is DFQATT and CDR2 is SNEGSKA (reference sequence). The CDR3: CSARAPSAFQETQYF. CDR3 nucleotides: TGCAGTGCTAGAGCCCCTAGCGCATTCCAAGAGACCCAGTACTTC.

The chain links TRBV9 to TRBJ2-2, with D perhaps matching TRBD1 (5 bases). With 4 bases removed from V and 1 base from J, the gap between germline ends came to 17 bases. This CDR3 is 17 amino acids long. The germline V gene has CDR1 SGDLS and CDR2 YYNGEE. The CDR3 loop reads CASSTRRSTGNTGELFF. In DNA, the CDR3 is TGTGCCAGCAGCACCAGACGATCCACAGGGAACACCGGGGAGCTGTTTTTT.

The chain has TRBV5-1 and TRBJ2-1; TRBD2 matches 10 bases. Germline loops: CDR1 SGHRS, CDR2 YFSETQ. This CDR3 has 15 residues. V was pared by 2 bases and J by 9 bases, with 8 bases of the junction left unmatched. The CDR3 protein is CASSLSSGGSREQFF. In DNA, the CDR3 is TGCGCCAGCAGCTTATCTAGCGGGGGATCTCGTGAGCAGTTCTTC.

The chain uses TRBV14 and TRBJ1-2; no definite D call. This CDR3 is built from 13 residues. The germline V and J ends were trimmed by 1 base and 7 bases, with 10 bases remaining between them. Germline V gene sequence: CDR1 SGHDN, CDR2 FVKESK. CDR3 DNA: TGTGCCAGCAGCCAAGTAGGTGGGCTTGGCTACACCTTC. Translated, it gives CASSQVGGLGYTF.

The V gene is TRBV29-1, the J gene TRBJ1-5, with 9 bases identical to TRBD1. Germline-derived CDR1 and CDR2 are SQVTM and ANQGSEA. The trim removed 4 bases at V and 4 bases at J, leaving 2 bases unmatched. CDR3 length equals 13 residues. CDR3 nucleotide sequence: TGCAGCGTTGTGACAGGGGGTAATCAGCCCCAGCATTTT. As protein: CSVVTGGNQPQHF.

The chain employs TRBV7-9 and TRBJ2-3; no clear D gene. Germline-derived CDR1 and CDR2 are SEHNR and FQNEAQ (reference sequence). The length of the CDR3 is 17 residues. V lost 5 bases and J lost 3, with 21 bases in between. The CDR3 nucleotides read TGTGCCAGCAGCCCCACTGCGGATTTAGTATGGACAGATACGCAGTATTTT. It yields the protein CASSPTADLVWTDTQYF.

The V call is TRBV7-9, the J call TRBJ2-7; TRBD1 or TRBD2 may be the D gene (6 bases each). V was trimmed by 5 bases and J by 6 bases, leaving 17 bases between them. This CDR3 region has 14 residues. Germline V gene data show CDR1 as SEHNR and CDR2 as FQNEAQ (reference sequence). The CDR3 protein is CASSHNGGFAEQYF. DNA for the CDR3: TGTGCCAGCAGCCACAACGGGGGCTTCGCCGAGCAGTACTTC.

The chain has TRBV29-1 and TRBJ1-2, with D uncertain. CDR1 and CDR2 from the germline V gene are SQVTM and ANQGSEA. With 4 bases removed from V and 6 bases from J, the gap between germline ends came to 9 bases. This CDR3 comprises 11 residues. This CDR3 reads CSVVSRHGYTF. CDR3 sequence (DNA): TGCAGCGTTGTGTCTCGACATGGCTACACCTTC.

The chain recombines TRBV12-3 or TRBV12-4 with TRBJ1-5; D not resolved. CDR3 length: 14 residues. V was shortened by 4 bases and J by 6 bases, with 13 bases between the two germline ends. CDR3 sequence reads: CASSWANSGQPQHF. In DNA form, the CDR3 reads TGTGCCAGCAGTTGGGCCAATTCGGGTCAGCCCCAGCATTTT.

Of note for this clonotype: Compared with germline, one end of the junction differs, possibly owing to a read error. In DNA form, the CDR3 reads TGTGCCTGGAGTGTACCCGGACAGGGAGGCTTC. It yields the protein CAWSVPGQGGF. The V and J genes are TRBV30 and TRBJ2-7, with TRBD1 matching over 8 bases. Germline assignment: CDR1 GTSNPN and CDR2 SVGIG (reference sequence). CDR3 size: 11 residues.

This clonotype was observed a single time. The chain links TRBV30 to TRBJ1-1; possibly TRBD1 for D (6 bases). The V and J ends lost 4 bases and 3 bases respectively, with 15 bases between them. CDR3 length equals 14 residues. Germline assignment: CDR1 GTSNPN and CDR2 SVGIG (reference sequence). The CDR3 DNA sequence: TGTGCCTGGATAGGCAGGGGAGTATACACTGAAGCTTTCTTT. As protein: CAWIGRGVYTEAFF.

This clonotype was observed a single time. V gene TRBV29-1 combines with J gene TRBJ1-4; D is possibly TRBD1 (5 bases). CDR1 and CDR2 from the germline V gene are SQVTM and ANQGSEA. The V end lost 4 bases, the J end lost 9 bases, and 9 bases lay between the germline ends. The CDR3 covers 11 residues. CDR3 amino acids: CSVGDGKKLFF. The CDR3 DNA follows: TGCAGCGTTGGGGACGGCAAAAAACTGTTTTTT. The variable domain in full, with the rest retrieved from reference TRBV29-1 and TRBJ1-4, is SAVISQKPSRDICQRGTSLTIQCQVDSQVTMMFWYRQQPGQSLTLIATANQGSEATYESGFVIDKFPISRPNLTFSTLTVSNMSPEDSSIYLCSVGDGKKLFFGSGTQLSVL.

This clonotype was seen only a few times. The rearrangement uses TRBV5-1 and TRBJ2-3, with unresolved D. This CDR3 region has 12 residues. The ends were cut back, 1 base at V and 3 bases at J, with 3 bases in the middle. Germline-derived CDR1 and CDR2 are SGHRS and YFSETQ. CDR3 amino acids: CASSLNTDTQYF. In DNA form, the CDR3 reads TGCGCCAGCAGCTTGAATACAGATACGCAGTATTTT.

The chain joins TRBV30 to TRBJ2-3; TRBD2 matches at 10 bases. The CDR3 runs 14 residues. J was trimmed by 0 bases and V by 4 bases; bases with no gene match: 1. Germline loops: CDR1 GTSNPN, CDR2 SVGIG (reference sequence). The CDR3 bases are TGTGCCTGGATAGCGGGGGGAAGCACAGATACGCAGTATTTT. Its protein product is CAWIAGGSTDTQYF.

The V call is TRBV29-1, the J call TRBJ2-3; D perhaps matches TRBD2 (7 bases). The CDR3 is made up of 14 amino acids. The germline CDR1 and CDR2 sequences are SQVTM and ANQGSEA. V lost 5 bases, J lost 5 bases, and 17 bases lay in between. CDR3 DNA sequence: TGCAGCGTTAGGGGGGGCTTTGGAGAAGATACGCAGTATTTT. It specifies CSVRGGFGEDTQYF.

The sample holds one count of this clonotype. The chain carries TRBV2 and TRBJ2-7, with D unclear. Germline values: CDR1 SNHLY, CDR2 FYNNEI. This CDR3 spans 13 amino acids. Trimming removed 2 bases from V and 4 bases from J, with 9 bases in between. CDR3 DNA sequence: TGTGCCAGCAGTGAAATCTGGGGATACGAGCAGTACGTC. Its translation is CASSEIWGYEQYV.

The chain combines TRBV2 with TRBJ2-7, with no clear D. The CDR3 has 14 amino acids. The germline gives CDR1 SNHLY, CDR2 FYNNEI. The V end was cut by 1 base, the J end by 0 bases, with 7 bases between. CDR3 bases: TGTGCCAGCAGTGAAGTTGTGAGCTCCTACGAGCAGTACTTC. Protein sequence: CASSEVVSSYEQYF. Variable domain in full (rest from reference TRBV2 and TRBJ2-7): EPEVTQTPSHQVTQMGQEVILRCVPISNHLYFYWYRQILGQKVEFLVSFYNNEISEKSEIFDDQFSVERPDGSNFTLKIRSTKLEDSAMYFCASSEVVSSYEQYFGPGTRLTVT.

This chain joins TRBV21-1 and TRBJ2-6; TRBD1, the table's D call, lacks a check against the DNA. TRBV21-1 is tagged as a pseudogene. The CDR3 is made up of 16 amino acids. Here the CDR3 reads CASRRDNPSGANVLTF. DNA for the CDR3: TGTGCCAGCAGGCGGGACAATCCCTCTGGGGCCAACGTCCTGACTTTC.

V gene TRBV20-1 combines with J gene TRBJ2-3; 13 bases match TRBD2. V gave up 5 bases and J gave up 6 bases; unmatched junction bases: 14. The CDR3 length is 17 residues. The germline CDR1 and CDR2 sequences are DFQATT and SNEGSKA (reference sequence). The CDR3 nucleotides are TGCAGTGCTCGACTAGCGGGGGGTCGTCCTGCGGGTGATACGCAGTATTTT. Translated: CSARLAGGRPAGDTQYF.

Written as DNA, the CDR3 is TGTGCCAGCAGTCTAGGGGCGGGGGCCGGCGAGCAGTTCTTC. It codes for CASSLGAGAGEQFF. V is TRBV5-6 and J is TRBJ2-1, with D perhaps matching TRBD2 (7 bases). Germline V gene data show CDR1 as SGHDT and CDR2 as YYEEEE. Between the trimmed V and J ends, which lost 5 bases and 10 bases, there was a span of 19 bases. The CDR3 has 14 amino acids.

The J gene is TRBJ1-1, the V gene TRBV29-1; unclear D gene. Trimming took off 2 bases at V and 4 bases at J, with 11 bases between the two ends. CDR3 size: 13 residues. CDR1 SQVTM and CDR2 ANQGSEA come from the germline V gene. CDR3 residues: CSVETVDVTEAFF. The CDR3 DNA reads TGCAGCGTTGAAACAGTAGATGTCACTGAAGCTTTCTTT.

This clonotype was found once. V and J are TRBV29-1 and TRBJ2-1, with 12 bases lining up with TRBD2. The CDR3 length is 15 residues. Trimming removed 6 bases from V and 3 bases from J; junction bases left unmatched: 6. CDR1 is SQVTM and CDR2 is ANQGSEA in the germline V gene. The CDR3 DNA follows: TGCAGCGTACCGACTAGCGGGGGCGTCTACAATGAGCAGTTCTTC. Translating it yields CSVPTSGGVYNEQFF.

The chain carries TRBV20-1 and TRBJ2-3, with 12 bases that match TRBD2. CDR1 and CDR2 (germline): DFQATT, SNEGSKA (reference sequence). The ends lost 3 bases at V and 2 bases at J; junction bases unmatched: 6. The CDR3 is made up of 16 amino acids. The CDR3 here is CSASPWTSGVTDTQYF. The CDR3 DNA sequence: TGCAGTGCTAGCCCCTGGACTAGCGGGGTCACAGATACGCAGTATTTT.

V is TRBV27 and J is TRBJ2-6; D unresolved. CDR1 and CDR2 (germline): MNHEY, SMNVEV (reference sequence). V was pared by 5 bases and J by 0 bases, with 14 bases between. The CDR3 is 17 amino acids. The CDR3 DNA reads TGTGCCAGCAGTGTCTTTGCGCAGACCTCTGGGGCCAACGTCCTGACTTTC. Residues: CASSVFAQTSGANVLTF.

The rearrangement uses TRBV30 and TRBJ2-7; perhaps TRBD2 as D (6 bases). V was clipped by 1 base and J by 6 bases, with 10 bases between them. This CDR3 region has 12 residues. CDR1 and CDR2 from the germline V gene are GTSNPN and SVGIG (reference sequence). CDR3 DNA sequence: TGTGCCTGGAGTGGGGGGGATGGCGAGCAGTACTTC. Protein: CAWSGGDGEQYF. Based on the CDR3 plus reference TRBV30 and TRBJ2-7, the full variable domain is SQTIHQWPATLVQPVGSPLSLECTVEGTSNPNLYWYRQAAGRGLQLLFYSVGIGQISSEVPQNLSASRPQDRQFILSSKKLLLSDSGFYLCAWSGGDGEQYFGPGTRLTVT.

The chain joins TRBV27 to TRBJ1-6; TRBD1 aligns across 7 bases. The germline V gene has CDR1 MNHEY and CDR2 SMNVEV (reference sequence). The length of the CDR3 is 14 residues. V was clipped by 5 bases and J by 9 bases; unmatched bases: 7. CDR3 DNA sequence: TGTGCCAGCAGTCCAGGGGGAGGTAGTTCACCCCTCCACTTT. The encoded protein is CASSPGGGSSPLHF.

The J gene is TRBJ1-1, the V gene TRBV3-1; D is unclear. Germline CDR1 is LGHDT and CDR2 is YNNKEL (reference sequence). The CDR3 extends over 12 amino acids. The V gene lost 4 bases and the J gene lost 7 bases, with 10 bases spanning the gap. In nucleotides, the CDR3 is TGTGCCAGCAGCCTCGTCGGTCTTGAAGCTTTCTTT. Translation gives CASSLVGLEAFF.

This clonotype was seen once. The CDR3 DNA is TGTGCCAGCAGCCCGTCCATCGAGGGGGCGGACACCGGGGAGCTGTTTTTT. Translation gives CASSPSIEGADTGELFF. The chain is built from TRBV12-3 or TRBV12-4 and TRBJ2-2; 7 nucleotides line up with TRBD1. The CDR3 runs 17 residues. The junction had 13 bases not matched to a gene; V was cut back by 6 bases and J by 3 bases.

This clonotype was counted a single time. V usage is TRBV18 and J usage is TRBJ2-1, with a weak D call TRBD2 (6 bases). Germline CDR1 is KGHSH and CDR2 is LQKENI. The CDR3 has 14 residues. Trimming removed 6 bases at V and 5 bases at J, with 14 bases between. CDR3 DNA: TGTGCCAGCTCGACCGGGACTCATAACAATGAGCAGTTCTTC. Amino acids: CASSTGTHNNEQFF.

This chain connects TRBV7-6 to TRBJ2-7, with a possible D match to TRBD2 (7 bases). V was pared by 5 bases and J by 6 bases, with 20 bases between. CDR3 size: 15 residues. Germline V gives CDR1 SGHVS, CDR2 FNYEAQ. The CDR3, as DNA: TGTGCCAGCAGCCCGGGGGGCACGGCCCGGCCCGAGCAGTACTTC. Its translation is CASSPGGTARPEQYF.

In DNA, the CDR3 is TGTGCCAGCAGCTTCGGGGGCAGGGATGAGCAGTTCTTC. It translates to CASSFGGRDEQFF. The gene calls are TRBV11-2 and TRBJ2-1; D tentatively fits TRBD1 or TRBD2 (6 bases each). Germline CDR1 SGHAT, CDR2 FQNNGV. The CDR3 length is 13 residues. The V end lost 3 bases, the J end lost 8 bases, and 11 bases lay between the germline ends.

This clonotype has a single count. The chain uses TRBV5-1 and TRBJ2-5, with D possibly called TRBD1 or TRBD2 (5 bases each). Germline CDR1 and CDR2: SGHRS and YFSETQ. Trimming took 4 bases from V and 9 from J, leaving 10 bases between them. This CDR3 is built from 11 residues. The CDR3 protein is CASSPGTPQYF. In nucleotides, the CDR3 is TGCGCCAGCAGCCCCGGGACCCCCCAGTACTTC.